The T cell receptor beta chain under discussion was sequenced for a study of blood T cell repertoires in COVID-19. CDR3 length: 13 residues. Germline V CDR1 and CDR2: SNHLY, FYNNEI. The V segment lost 8 bases and the J segment 3 bases; nucleotides outside the gene matches: 6. The method was immunoSEQ multiplex PCR; TCRdb's version includes in-frame clones alone and lacks a portion of them. Here the sample spans around 200,000 clones, 86% being singletons. Concerning this clone: The same CDR3 is also encoded by other DNA sequences in this sample.

V gene TRBV2 combines with J gene TRBJ1-2; 7 bases agree with TRBD1. The receptor was isolated from a man of 80 years or more with acute or convalescent COVID-19. The specimen sequenced was peripheral blood. The CDR3 here is CASSRQGDYGYTF. In DNA form, the CDR3 reads TGTGCCAGCTCTCGACAGGGAGACTATGGCTACACCTTC.